The clone carrying this TCR beta chain was seen many times. Its antigen is unidentified. TCRdb analysed the RT-PCR reads with MiXCR anew, one entry per CDR3 protein. The sample gives approximately 700,000 distinct CDR3 sequences, more than 15% of which show up once; under 14% is in the top ten. This sample was taken from a study of response to subunit inactivated influenza vaccine. General observations from the study: With each seasonal influenza vaccination, the authors suggested, few new T cells are recruited.

The receptor was derived from a man aged 50 or older who received an inactivated influenza vaccine. The source material was PBMCs from blood, sampled less than 13 days after vaccination.

The CDR3 DNA sequence: TGTGCCAGCAGCCCGGCAGGGGGTAATGGCTACACCTTC. The encoded protein is CASSPAGGNGYTF. The genes are TRBV11-2 and TRBJ1-2, with 7 bases identical to TRBD1. Germline-derived CDR1 and CDR2 are SGHAT and FQNNGV. This CDR3 is 13 amino acids long. V dropped 5 bases and J dropped 6; count of bases not matched to a gene: 6.